The entry that follows covers one TCR beta chain sequence. The data belong to a study of CD8 T cells in Susac syndrome. The RNA, about 0.5 to 1 ug, was put through reverse transcription using random hexamers. TCRdb re-derived calls from the immunoSEQ multiplex PCR reads in MiXCR, one entry per CDR3 protein. Among about 280,000 distinct CDR3 sequences listed, approximately 84% were seen once. With 5 bases clipped from V and 2 bases from J, the junction kept 6 bases outside the gene matches. Germline CDR1 SGHKS, CDR2 YYEKEE (reference sequence). This CDR3 spans 17 amino acids. The TCR comes from a human donor with multiple sclerosis. The V call is TRBV5-5, the J call TRBJ2-2; 13 bases map to TRBD2. Sequencing was carried out using CD8+ T cells from PBMCs. The CDR3 protein is CASSSRTSGGNTGELFF. In DNA form, the CDR3 reads TGTGCCAGCAGTTCACGGACTAGCGGGGGAAACACCGGGGAGCTGTTTTTT.